This TCR beta chain was found in a study of blood T cell repertoires in COVID-19. Study information: Spain, Italy and the United States supplied samples that represented acute and convalescent COVID-19. T cells, B-cell-depleted T cells, or PBMCs supplied cDNA or gDNA.

The CDR3 length is 16 residues. CDR1 is SGHRS, CDR2 YFSETQ, per germline. J lost 2 bases, V lost 5 bases, and 8 bases had no gene match. Source study methods: Reference gene primer amplification in the assay estimated nucleated cell counts. Sequenced by immunoSEQ multiplex PCR; TCRdb stores in-frame clones only, minus some. V and J calls and clone size are those listed in that table; D and trimming were worked out from the DNA. The sample lists more than 250,000 clones; roughly 84% were seen once. The TCR originated in a human donor in a cohort sampled during active COVID-19. The sequenced material came from peripheral blood. The chain employs TRBV5-1 and TRBJ2-1; 9 bases agree with TRBD2. CDR3 nucleotides: TGCGCCAGCAGTCCTCGACTAGCGGCCCCCTACAATGAGCAGTTCTTC. This codes for CASSPRLAAPYNEQFF.